These 7 T cell receptor beta chains share one sample of origin, sequenced in a study of blood T cell repertoires in COVID-19. TCRdb's table, derived via immunoSEQ multiplex PCR, lists solely in-frame clones and lacks some. The sample consists of 270,000 or so clones, 86% of them appearing once. The sample consisted of peripheral blood. The source of these receptors is a woman aged 25 to 39 with active or convalescent COVID-19.

The CDR3 DNA is TGCAGTGCTAGTCGGGGAGGGGACTCCTACGAGCAGTACTTC. Translating gives CSASRGGDSYEQYF. V gene TRBV20-1 combines with J gene TRBJ2-7, with 7 bases lining up with TRBD2. The J segment lost 0 bases and the V segment lost 3 bases, leaving 5 bases of the junction unmatched. Germline loops: CDR1 DFQATT, CDR2 SNEGSKA (reference sequence). The CDR3 totals 14 residues.

The chain recombines TRBV11-1 with TRBJ1-6; D remains ambiguous. Deletions cut 4 bases from V and 0 bases from J, with 7 bases between. There are 15 residues in the CDR3. From germline, CDR1 is SGHAT and CDR2 FQDESV (reference sequence). The CDR3 nucleotides read TGTGCCAGCAGCTACGGGAGCTCCTATAATTCACCCCTCCACTTT. It codes for CASSYGSSYNSPLHF.

The chain recombines TRBV7-2 with TRBJ1-3; D ambiguous. The germline gives CDR1 SGHTA, CDR2 FQGNSA. This CDR3 has 15 amino acids. The V end lost 3 bases, the J end lost 0 bases, and 9 bases lay between the germline ends. The CDR3 DNA is TGTGCCAGCAGCTTTCCCCTTAGCTCTGGAAACACCATATATTTT. Its translation is CASSFPLSSGNTIYF.

The chain couples TRBV29-1 to TRBJ2-3, with D perhaps matching TRBD2 (6 bases). The CDR3 totals 14 residues. The V gene lost 6 bases and the J gene lost 0 bases, with 13 bases spanning the gap. CDR1 is SQVTM and CDR2 is ANQGSEA in the germline V gene. The CDR3 is CSVLAVASTDTQYF. The CDR3 coding sequence is TGCAGCGTACTAGCTGTGGCTAGCACAGATACGCAGTATTTT.

This chain links TRBV29-1 with TRBJ1-5, with D uncertain. The CDR3 length is 12 residues. Trimming cost V 4 bases and J 4 bases, with 8 bases left between them. In germline, CDR1 is SQVTM, CDR2 ANQGSEA. Written as DNA, the CDR3 is TGCAGCGTTGGGGCACAAAATCAGCCCCAGCATTTT. Its translation is CSVGAQNQPQHF.

The sample holds a few counts of this clone. This chain connects TRBV30 to TRBJ2-7; tentatively, D is TRBD1 (6 bases). Trimming pared 7 bases from V and 5 bases from J, leaving 18 bases between. The CDR3 is made up of 13 amino acids. Germline assignment: CDR1 GTSNPN and CDR2 SVGIG (reference sequence). CDR3 region: CAFGQSIIHEQYF. CDR3 sequence (DNA): TGTGCCTTCGGACAGTCGATTATCCACGAGCAGTACTTC.

This chain joins TRBV7-9 and TRBJ1-2, with 7 bases lining up with TRBD1. V trimming: 5 bases; J trimming: 4 bases; junction bases outside the gene matches: 7. This CDR3 spans 14 amino acids. Germline loops: CDR1 SEHNR, CDR2 FQNEAQ (reference sequence). Here the CDR3 reads CASSRKGQPYGYTF. The CDR3 DNA follows: TGTGCCAGCAGCAGAAAGGGACAGCCCTATGGCTACACCTTC.